This T cell receptor (beta chain) stems from a study of blood T cells in healthy people across ages. The V end lost 4 bases, the J end lost 6 bases, and 16 bases lay between the germline ends. Germline V gene data show CDR1 as ENHRY and CDR2 as SYGVKD. This CDR3 is 14 amino acids long. RNA extraction gave at least 5.5 micrograms of total RNA per sample. It was with a sample-barcoded 5' primer and a J-beta primer mix that a second PCR of roughly 7 to 12 cycles was run. A template-switch adaptor that had 12 random nucleotides put a tag on each cDNA molecule. Each sample provided no less than 2.5 million CDR3-containing paired-end reads. TCRdb recomputed calls from the 5' RACE reads with MiXCR, one row per CDR3 protein. The repertoire holds around 970,000 distinct CDR3 sequences, roughly 50% seen once, with about 21% in the top ten. Overall study results and limits: Diversity estimates from one million T cells were considered underestimates.

To note about this clonotype: Antigen specificity is unknown.

This receptor was taken from a woman aged 60-75 years in good health. This chain uses TRBV10-3 with TRBJ2-7; D perhaps matches TRBD1 (5 bases). The source material was blood. CDR3 loop: CAISASRLRGEQYF. CDR3 sequence (DNA): TGTGCCATCAGTGCGAGCCGCCTTAGGGGCGAGCAGTACTTC.